The 12 T cell receptor beta chains listed next were all sequenced from one sample in a study of CD8+CD57+ T cells in acquired aplastic anemia. The authors sequenced patients whose flow cytometry had shown CD8+CD57+ cell expansion. Genomic DNA provided the template from which TCR beta VDJ and CDR3 profiles were obtained. TCRdb independently ran MiXCR on the reads; one entry per CDR3 protein. The sample has hundreds of thousands of distinct CDR3 sequences, about a third seen once; the top ten hold 0.82%. The material sequenced was sorted CD4+, CD8+, or CD8+CD57+ T cells (not recorded which) from PBMCs. Receptor source: a human donor with aplastic anemia.

The rearrangement joins TRBV11-1 to TRBJ2-1, with 9 bases identical to TRBD2. Germline V gene data show CDR1 as SGHAT and CDR2 as FQDESV (reference sequence). V shed 5 bases and J 5 bases; nucleotides not matched to a gene: 7. The CDR3 has 15 residues. CDR3 region: CASSPSGGPHNEQFF. CDR3 nucleotides: TGTGCCAGCAGCCCAAGCGGGGGGCCCCACAATGAGCAGTTCTTC.

The chain links TRBV7-6 to TRBJ2-3, with 9 bases aligning to TRBD2. V was clipped by 0 bases and J by 1 base; unmatched bases: 2. Germline assignment: CDR1 SGHVS and CDR2 FNYEAQ. This CDR3 region has 16 residues. The CDR3 sequence: CASSLATSGRTDTQYF. In DNA form, the CDR3 reads TGTGCCAGCAGCTTAGCGACTAGCGGACGCACAGATACGCAGTATTTT. The variable domain in full, with the rest retrieved from reference TRBV7-6 and TRBJ2-3, is GAGVSQSPRYKVTKRGQDVALRCDPISGHVSLYWYRQALGQGPEFLTYFNYEAQQDKSGLPNDRFSAERPEGSISTLTIQRTEQRDSAMYRCASSLATSGRTDTQYFGPGTRLTVL.

This chain joins TRBV29-1 and TRBJ2-7, with TRBD2 matching 11 bases. Germline assignment: CDR1 SQVTM and CDR2 ANQGSEA. With V trimmed by 7 bases and J by 4 bases, 6 bases remained unmatched. The CDR3 sequence is 13 residues long. The CDR3 DNA sequence: TGCAGCGGGAGGGCTAGCGGGGGGTACGAGCAGTACTTC. Its protein product is CSGRASGGYEQYF.

This clonotype was observed a few times. The chain uses TRBV9 and TRBJ1-6; 9 bases are shared with TRBD1. The CDR3 has 15 amino acids. Germline V gene data show CDR1 as SGDLS and CDR2 as YYNGEE. Trimming took 0 bases from V and 10 from J; bases not matched to a gene: 5. CDR3 nucleotides: TGTGCCAGCAGCGTAGCGACAGGGGGAGGGTCACCCCTCCACTTT. Residues: CASSVATGGGSPLHF.

Turning to this clonotype: A clone one base away is much larger, so this may be a read error. For the CDR3, the DNA is TGTGCCAGCACCCCTGGACGGTCTGGAAACACCGTATATTTT. Translated: CASTPGRSGNTVYF. This rearrangement joins TRBV7-2 to TRBJ1-3, with no clear D. The CDR3 covers 14 residues. Germline CDR1 is SGHTA and CDR2 is FQGNSA.

Turning to this clonotype: A much larger clone sits a single nucleotide away, making a read error possible. CDR3 sequence reads: CATSRGNEGQETQYF. The CDR3, as DNA: TGTGCCACCAGCAGAGGTAACGAGGGTCAAGAGACCCAGTACTTC. The rearrangement uses TRBV15 and TRBJ2-5; tentatively, D is TRBD2 (5 bases). Trimming took off 1 base at V and 2 bases at J, with 11 bases between the two ends. The CDR3 length is 15 residues. Germline values: CDR1 LNHNV, CDR2 YYDKDF (reference sequence).

With respect to this clonotype: This may be a read error: a much more frequent sequence differs by one nucleotide. The chain employs TRBV2 and TRBJ1-2; D possibly corresponds to TRBD1 (6 bases). This CDR3 is 15 amino acids long. In germline, CDR1 is SNHLY, CDR2 FYNNEI. Trimming removed 7 bases from V and 5 bases from J, with 20 bases in between. Here the CDR3 DNA reads TGTGCCAGCAACATACAGGCAGGGGTCGGGTATGGCTACACCTTC. Protein product: CASNIQAGVGYGYTF.

On this clonotype: The junction does not match germline at one end; this may be a read error. The chain uses TRBV5-4 and TRBJ1-6, with 10 positions matching TRBD1. The germline CDR1 and CDR2 sequences are SGHNT and YYREEE (reference sequence). This CDR3 spans 17 amino acids. The CDR3 nucleotides are TGCGCCAGCAGCGTGGCCGGGACAGGGGTTCGGAATTCACCCCTCCACTTT. Its translation is CASSVAGTGVRNSPLHF.

The chain joins TRBV2 to TRBJ2-1; 7 nucleotides agree with TRBD2. Germline CDR1 SNHLY, CDR2 FYNNEI. The CDR3 is 15 residues long. V lost 8 bases to trimming and J lost 7 bases; unmatched junction nucleotides: 14. The CDR3 DNA reads TGTGCCAGCTCCTGGACTAGTCCATCGGGGAATGAGCAGTTCTTC. Translating it yields CASSWTSPSGNEQFF.

Only one count was recorded for this clonotype. J is TRBJ2-1 and V is TRBV25-1, with D possibly being TRBD1 (6 bases). This CDR3 has 17 residues. The germline V gene encodes CDR1 MGHDK and CDR2 SYGVNS. The V end was cut by 1 base, the J end by 2 bases, with 15 bases between. CDR3 sequence (DNA): TGTGCCAGCAGTGAATTCGAGGCAGGGGTGGCCTACAATGAGCAGTTCTTC. Its protein product is CASSEFEAGVAYNEQFF.

In its sample, this clonotype was seen many times. V and J are TRBV15 and TRBJ2-1; 7 nucleotides align to TRBD2. J gave up 3 bases and V 5 bases, and 10 bases lay outside the gene matches. The CDR3 runs 16 residues. The germline CDR1 and CDR2 sequences are LNHNV and YYDKDF (reference sequence). The chain's CDR3 is CATSGLPSGNYNEQFF. CDR3 DNA: TGTGCCACCAGCGGATTACCTAGCGGTAACTACAATGAGCAGTTCTTC.

The rearrangement joins TRBV10-3 to TRBJ2-7, with D hard to call. Germline CDR1 and CDR2: ENHRY and SYGVKD. The CDR3 totals 14 residues. The V end was cut by 3 bases, the J end by 4 bases, with 13 bases between. The CDR3 region is CAISEGETQYEQYF. The CDR3 coding sequence is TGTGCCATCAGTGAAGGCGAGACCCAGTACGAGCAGTACTTC.